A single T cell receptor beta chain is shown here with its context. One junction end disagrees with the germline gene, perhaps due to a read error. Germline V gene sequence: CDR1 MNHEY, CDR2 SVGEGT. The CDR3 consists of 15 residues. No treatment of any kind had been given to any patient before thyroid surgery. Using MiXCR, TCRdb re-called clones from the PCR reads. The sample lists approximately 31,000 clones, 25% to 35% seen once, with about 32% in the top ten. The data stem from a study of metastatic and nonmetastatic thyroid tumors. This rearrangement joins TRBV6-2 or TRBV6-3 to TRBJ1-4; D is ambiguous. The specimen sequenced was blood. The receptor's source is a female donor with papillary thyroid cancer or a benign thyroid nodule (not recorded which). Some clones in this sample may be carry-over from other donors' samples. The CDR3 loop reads CPSSTPIDGDEKLLF. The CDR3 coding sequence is TGTCCCAGCAGTACCCCGATTGACGGGGATGAAAAACTGTTATTT.